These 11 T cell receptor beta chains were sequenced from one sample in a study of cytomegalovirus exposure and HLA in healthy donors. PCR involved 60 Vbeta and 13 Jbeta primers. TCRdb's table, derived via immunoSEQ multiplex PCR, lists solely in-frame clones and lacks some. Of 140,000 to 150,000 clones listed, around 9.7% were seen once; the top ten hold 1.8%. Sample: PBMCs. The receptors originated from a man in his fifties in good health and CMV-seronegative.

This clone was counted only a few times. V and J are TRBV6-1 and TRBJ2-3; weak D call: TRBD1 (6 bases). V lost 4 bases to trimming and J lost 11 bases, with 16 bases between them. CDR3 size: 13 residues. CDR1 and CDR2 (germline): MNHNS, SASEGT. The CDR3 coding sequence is TGTGCCAGCAGTGGACCGGACAGAGGACGGCAGTATTTT. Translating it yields CASSGPDRGRQYF.

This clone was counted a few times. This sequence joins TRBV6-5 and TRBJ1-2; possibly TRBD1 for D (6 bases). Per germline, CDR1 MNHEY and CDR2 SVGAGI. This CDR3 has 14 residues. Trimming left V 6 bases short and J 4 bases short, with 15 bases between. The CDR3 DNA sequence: TGTGCCAGCAGCAAAACAGGGCGCGGCTATGGCTACACCTTC. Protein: CASSKTGRGYGYTF.

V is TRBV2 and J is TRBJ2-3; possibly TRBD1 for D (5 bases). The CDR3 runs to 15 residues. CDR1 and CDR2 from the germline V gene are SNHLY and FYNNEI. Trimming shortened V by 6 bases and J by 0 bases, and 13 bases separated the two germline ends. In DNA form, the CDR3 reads TGTGCCAGCAGCCGTGAAGGGGCTAGCACAGATACGCAGTATTTT. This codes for CASSREGASTDTQYF.

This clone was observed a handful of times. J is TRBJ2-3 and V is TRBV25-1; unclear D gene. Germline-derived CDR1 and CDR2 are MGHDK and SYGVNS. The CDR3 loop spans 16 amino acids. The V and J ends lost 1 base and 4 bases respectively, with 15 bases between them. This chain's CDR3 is CASSESRPTPADTQYF. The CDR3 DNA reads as TGTGCCAGCAGTGAATCCAGGCCAACACCGGCAGATACGCAGTATTTT.

The CDR3 coding sequence is TGCAGCGTTGTCTCGGCAGGGTGGGGGCAGTACTTC. Amino acid sequence: CSVVSAGWGQYF. The chain couples TRBV29-1 to TRBJ2-7; tentatively, D is TRBD1 (5 bases). With 4 bases removed from V and 9 bases from J, the gap between germline ends came to 16 bases. This CDR3 contains 12 residues. Germline CDR1 and CDR2: SQVTM and ANQGSEA.

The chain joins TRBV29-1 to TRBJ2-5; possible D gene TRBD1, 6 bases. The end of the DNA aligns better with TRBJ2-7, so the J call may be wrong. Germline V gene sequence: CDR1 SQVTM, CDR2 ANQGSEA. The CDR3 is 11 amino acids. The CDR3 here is CSVGQYYEQYF. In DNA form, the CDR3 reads TGCAGCGTCGGACAGTACTACGAGCAGTACTTC.

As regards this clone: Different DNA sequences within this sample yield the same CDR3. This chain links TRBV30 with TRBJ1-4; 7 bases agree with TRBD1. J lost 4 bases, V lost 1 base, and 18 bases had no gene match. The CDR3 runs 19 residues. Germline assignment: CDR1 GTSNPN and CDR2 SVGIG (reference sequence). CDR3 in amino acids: CAWSEKTLSLGGRNEKLFF. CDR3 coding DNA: TGTGCCTGGAGTGAGAAGACCCTAAGTCTAGGGGGCCGTAATGAAAAACTGTTTTTT.

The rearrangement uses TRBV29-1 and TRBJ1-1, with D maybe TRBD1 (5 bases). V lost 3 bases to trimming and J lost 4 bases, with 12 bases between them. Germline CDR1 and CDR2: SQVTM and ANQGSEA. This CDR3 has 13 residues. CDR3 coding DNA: TGCAGCGTTGAGGGGGGGGTGCGCACTGAAGCTTTCTTT. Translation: CSVEGGVRTEAFF. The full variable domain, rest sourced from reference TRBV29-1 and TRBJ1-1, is SAVISQKPSRDICQRGTSLTIQCQVDSQVTMMFWYRQQPGQSLTLIATANQGSEATYESGFVIDKFPISRPNLTFSTLTVSNMSPEDSSIYLCSVEGGVRTEAFFGQGTRLTVV.

The DNA for the CDR3 is TGTGCCAGCAGCTCCGGACTGACATCGTCCCCGGACCTCCACTTT. Protein sequence: CASSSGLTSSPDLHF. This chain joins TRBV5-5 and TRBJ1-6; D gene unclear. The CDR3 contains 15 residues. Trimming pared 3 bases from V and 15 bases from J, leaving 22 bases between. CDR1 and CDR2 from the germline V gene are SGHKS and YYEKEE (reference sequence).

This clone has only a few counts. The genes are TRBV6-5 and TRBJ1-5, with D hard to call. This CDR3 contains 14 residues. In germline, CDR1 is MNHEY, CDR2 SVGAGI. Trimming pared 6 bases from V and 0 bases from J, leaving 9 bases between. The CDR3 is CASRGPYSNQPQHF. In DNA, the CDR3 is TGTGCCAGCAGGGGCCCTTATAGCAATCAGCCCCAGCATTTT.

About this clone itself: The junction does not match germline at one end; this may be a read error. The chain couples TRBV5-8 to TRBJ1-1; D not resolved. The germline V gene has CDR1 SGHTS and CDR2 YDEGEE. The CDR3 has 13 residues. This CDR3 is CASSAQVDTAAFF. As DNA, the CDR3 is TGTGCCAGCAGCGCTCAGGTTGACACTGCAGCTTTCTTT.